The 22 T cell receptor beta chains presented below share a single source sample, sequenced in a study of glioma-infiltrating T cells after dendritic cell vaccination (dated by TCRdb to the mid-2010s). Per the publication, the time point label means: after dendritic cell vaccination, including at tumor progression/relapse. Libraries were prepared through the immunoSEQ multiplex PCR assay. Sourced from immuneACCESS, this table was stored by TCRdb with only in-frame sequences that have V and J called. A share of the clones is absent; for the studies checked, an unresolved V gene accounts for under half, and the remainder has no known explanation. The sample has some 110,000 clones on record, 90% of them singletons. Roughly 2.8% of the sample goes to the ten largest clones. The sequencing used blood, collected after dendritic cell vaccination. The source of these receptors is a human donor with glioblastoma.

The chain employs TRBV6-5 and TRBJ1-2; D is unclear. This CDR3 is 14 amino acids long. In germline, CDR1 is MNHEY, CDR2 SVGAGI. The V end was cut by 0 bases, the J end by 4 bases, with 9 bases between. The CDR3 DNA sequence: TGTGCCAGCAGTTACTCGGGAGGCGTCTATGGCTACACCTTC. Translating it yields CASSYSGGVYGYTF.

This clone was counted a single time. This chain connects TRBV6-1 to TRBJ2-2, with D perhaps TRBD2 (6 bases). The CDR3 length is 13 residues. The germline V gene encodes CDR1 MNHNS and CDR2 SASEGT. V was trimmed by 1 base and J by 13 bases, leaving 13 bases between them. CDR3 in amino acids: CASSEVARERLFF. CDR3 nucleotide sequence: TGTGCCAGCAGTGAAGTTGCCCGGGAGCGGCTGTTTTTT.

In this sample, this clone turned up once. CDR3 bases: TGTGCCAGCACATTTGGGGACAGGCGAGGGGATGGCTACACCTTC. Translation gives CASTFGDRRGDGYTF. This chain joins TRBV7-2 and TRBJ1-2; 8 bases line up with TRBD1. Germline assignment: CDR1 SGHTA and CDR2 FQGNSA. The length of the CDR3 is 15 residues. Germline trimming cut 7 bases from V and 6 bases from J; bases unmatched to any gene: 13.

The V gene is TRBV5-1, the J gene TRBJ2-7, with 8 bases identical to TRBD1. The CDR3 extends over 15 amino acids. In germline, CDR1 is SGHRS, CDR2 YFSETQ. V shed 0 bases, J shed 0 bases, and the junction held 2 bases outside the gene matches. DNA of the CDR3: TGCGCCAGCAGCTTGGTTGGGACAGGCTCCTACGAGCAGTACTTC. Translated, it gives CASSLVGTGSYEQYF.

This rearrangement joins TRBV5-6 to TRBJ2-1; D remains ambiguous. The CDR3 spans 15 residues. V was pared by 1 base and J by 6 bases, with 14 bases between. The germline V gene has CDR1 SGHDT and CDR2 YYEEEE. CDR3 sequence: CASSLSRELVNEQFF. The CDR3 nucleotides read TGTGCCAGCAGCTTGTCGAGAGAGCTAGTCAATGAGCAGTTCTTC.

CDR3 bases: TGCACCAGCAGCCAAGTGGATCCCGGGTTGTGGAACACTGAAGCTTTCTTT. This codes for CTSSQVDPGLWNTEAFF. The V call is TRBV1, the J call TRBJ1-1. TRBV1 is noted as a pseudogene. This CDR3 contains 17 residues.

The gene calls are TRBV18 and TRBJ1-3, with 7 bases aligning to TRBD1. The CDR3 is made up of 15 amino acids. The junction had 4 bases not matched to a gene; V was cut back by 1 base and J by 4 bases. CDR1 is KGHSH and CDR2 is LQKENI in the germline V gene. DNA for the CDR3: TGTGCCAGCTCACCACGGCGGGACAGCGGAAACACCATATATTTT. It encodes CASSPRRDSGNTIYF.

This clone was counted a single time. J is TRBJ1-3 and V is TRBV7-2; 7 positions agree with TRBD1. Germline CDR1 SGHTA, CDR2 FQGNSA. CDR3 length equals 15 residues. V lost 5 bases to trimming and J lost 3 bases; unmatched junction nucleotides: 7. The CDR3 nucleotides read TGTGCCAGCAGCCCCCAGGGGGTCAATGGAAACACCATATATTTT. This gives the protein CASSPQGVNGNTIYF.

The chain links TRBV6-1 to TRBJ1-5, with a tentative D call TRBD1 (6 bases). The CDR3 is 16 amino acids. The germline CDR1 and CDR2 sequences are MNHNS and SASEGT. Trimming removed 2 bases at V and 4 bases at J, with 15 bases between. CDR3 coding DNA: TGTGCCAGCAGTGAATGGGCCAGGGGTCGTAATCAGCCCCAGCATTTT. Translation gives CASSEWARGRNQPQHF.

The chain carries TRBV10-3 and TRBJ2-3, with D uncertain. From germline, CDR1 is ENHRY and CDR2 SYGVKD. The CDR3 sequence is 12 residues long. V lost 5 bases and J 6 bases, leaving 9 bases between the germline ends. This CDR3 reads CAISSESDTQYF. CDR3 coding DNA: TGTGCCATCAGTTCAGAATCGGATACGCAGTATTTT.

This sequence joins TRBV2 and TRBJ1-5; D remains unclear. Germline CDR1 is SNHLY and CDR2 is FYNNEI. The CDR3 consists of 13 residues. Trimming removed 3 bases from V and 4 bases from J, with 7 bases in between. The CDR3 protein is CASSDEENQPQHF. The CDR3 region has the DNA TGTGCCAGCAGTGATGAGGAGAATCAGCCCCAGCATTTT.

The V and J genes are TRBV5-1 and TRBJ2-2; no definite D call. Germline V gene sequence: CDR1 SGHRS, CDR2 YFSETQ. V lost 0 bases to trimming and J lost 2 bases, with 5 bases between them. The CDR3 covers 14 residues. Here the CDR3 reads CASSLEANTGELFF. The CDR3 region has the DNA TGCGCCAGCAGCTTGGAAGCCAACACCGGGGAGCTGTTTTTT.

V gene TRBV6-6 combines with J gene TRBJ1-4, with D perhaps TRBD1 (5 bases). Trimming took off 6 bases at V and 11 bases at J, with 16 bases between the two ends. The CDR3 runs 13 residues. CDR1 MNHNY and CDR2 SVGAGI come from the germline V gene (reference sequence). The CDR3 sequence is CASRGDFATKLFF. For the CDR3, the DNA is TGTGCCAGCAGAGGGGACTTCGCAACTAAACTGTTTTTT.

The chain links TRBV5-6 to TRBJ2-2, with TRBD1 identical over 8 bases. In germline, CDR1 is SGHDT, CDR2 YYEEEE. J lost 7 bases, V lost 3 bases, and 5 bases had no gene match. This CDR3 has 14 residues. The CDR3 spells CASSWTGRHGELFF. The CDR3 DNA reads as TGTGCCAGCAGCTGGACAGGGAGGCACGGGGAGCTGTTTTTT.

CDR3 protein: CASSEGPEAFF. In DNA, the CDR3 is TGTGCCAGCAGTGAGGGGCCTGAAGCTTTCTTT. The J gene is TRBJ1-1, the V gene TRBV6-1; perhaps TRBD1 as D (5 bases). The germline CDR1 and CDR2 sequences are MNHNS and SASEGT. The CDR3 is 11 amino acids. Trimming shortened V by 3 bases and J by 6 bases, and 5 bases separated the two germline ends.

The chain carries TRBV9 and TRBJ2-5; 10 bases are a match to TRBD2. In germline, CDR1 is SGDLS, CDR2 YYNGEE. V gave up 0 bases and J gave up 5 bases; unmatched junction bases: 4. The CDR3 runs 15 residues. CDR3 amino acids: CASSVETSGKETQYF. DNA of the CDR3: TGTGCCAGCAGCGTAGAAACTAGCGGGAAGGAGACCCAGTACTTC.

The chain links TRBV18 to TRBJ2-2; 8 bases match TRBD1. CDR1 and CDR2 (germline): KGHSH, LQKENI. CDR3 length equals 16 residues. The junction had 3 bases not matched to a gene; V was cut back by 1 base and J by 2 bases. CDR3 region: CASSPLGTGNTGELFF. CDR3 DNA sequence: TGTGCCAGCTCACCACTAGGGACAGGCAACACCGGGGAGCTGTTTTTT.

V and J are TRBV19 and TRBJ1-2; D is unresolved. The length of the CDR3 is 13 residues. CDR1 is LNHDA, CDR2 SQIVND, per germline (reference sequence). Deletions cut 3 bases from V and 4 bases from J, with 9 bases between. CDR3 coding DNA: TGTGCCAGTAGTATGTTACAGTCCTATGGCTACACCTTC. Translation gives CASSMLQSYGYTF.

This chain uses TRBV9 with TRBJ1-6; tentative D call: TRBD1 (5 bases). CDR1 and CDR2 (germline): SGDLS, YYNGEE. V lost 3 bases to trimming and J lost 8 bases, with 21 bases between them. The CDR3 contains 17 residues. The CDR3, as DNA: TGTGCCAGCAGCGCCGGGGGAAGTGAAGATTCAGATTCACCCCTCCACTTT. This sequence encodes CASSAGGSEDSDSPLHF.

This chain connects TRBV5-1 to TRBJ2-7; 11 bases map to TRBD2. Germline trimming cut 4 bases from V and 0 bases from J; bases unmatched to any gene: 9. The CDR3 is 17 amino acids. Germline lookup yields CDR1 SGHRS and CDR2 YFSETQ. The CDR3 DNA follows: TGCGCCAGCAGCCCAAGGCTAGCGGGGGGTAGCTCCTACGAGCAGTACTTC. Protein product: CASSPRLAGGSSYEQYF.

V usage is TRBV19 and J usage is TRBJ1-2, with no clear D. V gave up 4 bases and J gave up 2 bases, with 11 bases separating them. In germline, CDR1 is LNHDA, CDR2 SQIVND (reference sequence). This CDR3 has 14 amino acids. CDR3 loop: CASSTLQKNYGYTF. CDR3 nucleotides: TGTGCCAGTAGTACCCTCCAGAAGAACTATGGCTACACCTTC.

V and J are TRBV28 and TRBJ1-2; no clear D. CDR1 and CDR2 (germline): MDHEN, SYDVKM. Trimming took 2 bases from V and 8 from J, leaving 12 bases between them. This CDR3 spans 13 amino acids. As DNA, the CDR3 is TGTGCCAGCAGTTTAACCGGAGTTTACGGCTACACCTTC. Amino acid sequence: CASSLTGVYGYTF.